The clone carrying this T cell receptor (beta chain) was counted once. CDR1 and CDR2 from the germline V gene are MNHEY and SMNVEV (reference sequence). The trim removed 4 bases at V and 4 bases at J, leaving 6 bases unmatched. The CDR3 runs 15 residues. The data were obtained in a study of blood T cell repertoires in COVID-19. The protocol was immunoSEQ multiplex PCR, while the TCRdb copy is restricted to in-frame clones and leaves out a portion. The data contain about 350,000 clones, about nine tenths of them singletons. V and J are TRBV27 and TRBJ2-3; TRBD2 agrees at 9 bases. What was sequenced was PBMCs or T cells enriched from blood (not recorded which). The sequence came from a young woman who had been exposed to COVID-19. In DNA form, the CDR3 reads TGTGCCAGCAGTTCCCCAGCGGGAGGCTCAGATACGCAGTATTTT. It yields the protein CASSSPAGGSDTQYF.